This T cell receptor (beta chain) was captured in a study of T cells after yellow fever vaccination (dated by TCRdb to about 2019). Study-level background: The SMART-Seq v4 Ultra Low Input RNA kit was used to prepare libraries from fractions with low cell numbers. Blood was drawn at multiple timepoints before and after primary and secondary immunization, with bulk PBMC replicates and cell subsets isolated. To follow T-cell clones before and after primary and booster YFV17D yellow fever vaccination, bulk TCR alpha and beta repertoires were sequenced over time. Two healthy male donors, one aged 18 to 29 and one aged 30 to 40 years, were included in the cohort. Points the paper makes about the study in general: The study included only two donors, which limits how far the findings can be generalized. Compared with the primary T-cell response, the secondary T-cell response was weaker but faster, peaking on day 5 rather than day 15. Computational filtering was required because FACS-sorted repertoires could contain abundant contaminating clonotypes from the bulk population. A small fraction of clonotypes appeared in both the CD4 and CD8 compartments, likely as a result of convergent recombination. Most clones expanded after primary vaccination were re-detected after the booster (almost 97% of CD4 and approximately 85% of CD8), suggesting broad memory maintenance.

The germline V gene supplies CDR1 SQVTM and CDR2 ANQGSEA. Measured from the cysteine to the phenylalanine, the CDR3 is 14 residues long. The DNA shown is the 42-base CDR3, in frame from base 1. V loses 4 bases, J loses 0 bases, and the germline ends lie 9 bases apart. Many counts were recorded for this clonotype. Its binding antigen is unknown. Base qualities are not provided; no much larger clone lies one nucleotide away. This specimen's treatment or condition label, per the study, means: live attenuated yellow fever vaccine strain. PBMCs were isolated from peripheral blood using a standard Ficoll-Paque protocol. Dynabeads CD4 and CD8 positive selection kits were used to isolate CD4 and CD8 T-cell fractions. TriZol was used to extract RNA from bulk PBMCs, CD4 and CD8 fractions, and dextramer-positive and dextramer-negative fractions. TCR cDNA was synthesized by 5'RACE template switching, which introduced a universal primer site and unique molecular identifiers. Priming for cDNA synthesis came from both the TCR alpha and TCR beta constant segments. Two PCR steps were used to amplify libraries, with sample barcodes and sequencing adapters being added in the second step. Sequencing of libraries was done on Illumina HiSeq 2500 (2x100 bp) or NovaSeq (2x150 bp). Per the source publication's procedure: MIGEC handled demultiplexing of reads and collapsing into UMI consensus sequences, while MiXCR performed V(D)J alignment. Using edgeR on replicate PBMC samples, clonotypes were called vaccine-responding if FDR was below 0.01 and the log2 fold change was above 5 up to day 15. Each bulk clonotype received a CD4 or CD8 identity based on whether the sequenced CD4 or CD8 repertoire contained that clonotype at higher abundance. Through fastp at Q25 and MiXCR, TCRdb rebuilt clones from the public reads, retaining in-frame beta chains. Every CDR3 protein is listed once, alongside the most common genes and DNA of its rows. The V and J calls were not made by the authors but by TCRdb's processing. The sample table contains 100,000 to 150,000 distinct CDR3 sequences; only one count was recorded for 7.4% of them. Roughly 2.6% of the sample belongs to the ten largest clones.

The sequence links TRBV29-1 to TRBJ2-2, and possibly TRBD2, on 5 matching bases. Sequenced here: CD4+ T cells sorted from PBMCs, sampled approximately 11 days after the first yellow fever vaccination. The source is a young man who received the YFV17D yellow fever vaccine. The DNA is TGCAGCGTTGCAACGGGATCGAACACCGGGGAGCTGTTTTTT. Translated, it reads CSVATGSNTGELFF.